This T cell receptor (beta chain) was profiled in a study of cytomegalovirus exposure and HLA in healthy donors (dated by TCRdb to the late 2010s). General notes on the study: According to an earlier analysis of 587 of the donors, 150 million to 200 million T cells yielded 90 million to 140 million unique TCR beta sequences and 276 Gb of sequence data. A separate validation cohort of over a hundred different subjects was used in addition to the approximately 700-subject first cohort. The aim of the study was to test whether cataloging public T cell receptors could identify signatures of past pathogen exposure. A later genetic analysis used genome-wide SNP genotypes for about three fifths of the 666 donors, treating that subset as a discovery cohort. Of the approximately 400 genotyped donors, approximately 81% were placed in the genetic ancestry cluster associated with self-reported Caucasian donors. The number of donors typed differed by locus, with about 629-640 for A, B, C, DRB1 and DQB1, over 500 for DQA1, some 570 for DPA1, and about 450 for DPB1. An earlier analysis of about 600 of the donors used high-throughput TCR beta sequencing to judge whether each TCR beta V gene segment behaved as functional or pseudogenic. Across 398 genotyped donors of the cohort, an average of roughly 230,000 unique TCR beta nucleotide sequences per donor were sequenced, and 15% to 20% of those sequences were non-productive. HLA typing covered class I and class II loci at four-digit resolution. Donor age, sex, ethnicity and CMV serostatus were collected together with the repertoire data. Roughly five DR-DQ haplotypes were handled as single units for association and clustering because linkage in the cohort was strong. All discovery cohort repertoires had been generated using a single sequencing platform. Around 320 gigabases of sequencing data and approximately 85 million unique TCR sequences were included in an early release covering under 650 HLA-typed donors. Rather than using new phenotypic data, the later analysis identified candidate immune exposures from TCR beta sequences and from how often those sequences occurred across donors. A later analysis re-examined previously published TCR beta repertoires from about 700 donors and added high-resolution HLA genotyping to investigate patterns of TCR occurrence. The study used immunosequencing to profile the T cell repertoires of about 670 subjects and linked those repertoires to cytomegalovirus serostatus. High-throughput TCR immunosequencing, statistical association of individual TCRs with disease status, and machine learning were combined to predict cytomegalovirus infection status.

Beyond this particular receptor, the publication reports: A later analysis associated 15,000 to 20,000 TCR beta sequences with specific HLA alleles at a false discovery rate of 0.05. A later analysis found that most CMV-associated TCR beta chains appeared HLA-restricted, with HLA associations seemingly driven largely by CMV exposure. The authors suggested that the approach could potentially be generalized to other disease states and immunological phenotypes. The classifier was reported to diagnose cytomegalovirus status with high specificity and sensitivity in both the original cohort and the validation cohort. A further reported finding was that TCR beta sequences accurately predicted the HLA-A and HLA-B alleles for most subjects in the first cohort. The only immune exposure information available for the cohort was CMV serostatus. In a later analysis, several top co-occurrence clusters were reported to appear linked to parvovirus B19, influenza, CMV and Epstein-Barr virus. Linkage disequilibrium might explain the correlated functional status among segregating V segments, but an unknown experimental factor could not be excluded. The cohort was sequenced for TCR beta chains only, and without alpha or paired-chain data the features that could be detected were limited. V-gene and J-gene trimming of TCR beta chains was associated with a missense DCLRE1C variant in a later genetic analysis, and the association was replicated in an independent cohort. A later analysis found that HLA-associated TCR beta chains were more clonally expanded and had lower generation probabilities than equally common non-associated chains. Because HLA typing was missing for some donors at each locus, association tests included only the typed subset. According to a later genetic analysis, donors in an Asian-associated ancestry cluster had fewer N-insertions in productive TCRs than the approximately 610-donor mean. In vitro tests confirmed that a few of the cytomegalovirus-associated TCR beta chains recognize cytomegalovirus antigens. In an earlier analysis of fewer than 700 of the donors, most TCR beta V segments appeared in productive rearrangements about 87% or about 30% of the time, broadly matching IMGT annotations. Sequencing depth was assumed to be roughly uniform across donors in the presence/absence analyses, though that assumption may not hold. The study listed 150 to 200 TCR beta chains as associated with cytomegalovirus. According to a later analysis, TCR association rates differed among HLA loci, with DRB1 alleles showing the most associated TCRs and HLA-C alleles showing the fewest. Most TCR sequences were seen in very few donors, while some public TCRs were found in many individuals. Assigning TCR associations to individual alleles was difficult when HLA alleles, especially DR and DQ, strongly co-occurred. Because counts were too low, about 15 rarely observed V segments, including chromosome 9 orphons, were left out of the earlier analysis of roughly 600 of the donors. A cluster of highly shared sequence variants was judged likely to be a technical artifact of the sequencing pipeline.

This clone showed up just a few times. Its binding antigen is unknown. No quality values exist for individual bases; no much larger clone is one base distant. The cohort was made up of roughly 670 healthy bone marrow donors. All cohort members were sampled while nominally healthy, although unrecorded immune exposures were likely present. The donor was CMV seropositive and belonged to the group of more than 250 seropositive cohort members. Every donor gave a peripheral blood sample, and the peripheral blood mononuclear cells from that sample were used for TCR beta sequencing. The Qiagen DNeasy Blood Extraction Kit was used to extract genomic DNA from the blood cell samples. Libraries were built with the immunoSEQ multiplex PCR assay. For the multiplex PCR, a mixture combining 60 forward primers for TCR Vbeta segments and 13 reverse primers for TCR Jbeta segments was used. The CDR3 region of rearranged TCR beta genes was amplified from genomic DNA with a multiplex PCR assay. The Illumina HiSeq System was used to sequence the amplified TCR beta libraries as 87-base-pair reads. In the paper's pipeline: In a later analysis, 77 million or so unique TCR beta chains were counted across the approximately 670 repertoires, and about 9.9 million of these chains were shared by at least two donors. A nearest-neighbor algorithm error-corrected the raw reads and collapsed the reads into unique sequences, merging closely related sequences to remove PCR and sequencing errors. To assign V, D and J gene segments, CDR3 sequences were aligned to IMGT reference sequences. For a sequence to be retained, a match of at least six nucleotides to both a V gene segment and a J gene segment was required. Rearrangements were classified as productive when the CDR3 lacked stop codons and remained in frame with V and J, and all other rearrangements were classified as non-productive. Following IMGT convention, CDR3 was defined as the stretch from the second conserved V-encoded cysteine up to the conserved J-encoded phenylalanine. The earlier analysis of 500 to 750 of the donors excluded any sequence lacking an unambiguous match to a single V gene segment. An earlier analysis of over 450 of the donors classified V segments as functional when productive rearrangements were above 56.7% and as segregating when the standard deviation between donors was above 5%. A statistical classification framework was built for diagnosing cytomegalovirus status from the catalog of TCR beta chain sequences. A later analysis assigned V and J genes by comparing TCR nucleotide sequences with IMGT/GENE-DB human TR gene sequences. Using the TCRdist pipeline, a later analysis assigned CDR3 sequences along with most-parsimonious VDJ recombination scenarios. In a later analysis, each TCR beta chain was defined by its CDR3 amino acid sequence together with its V-gene family, and reads lacking a unique V-gene family were excluded. As a way to deal with suspected cross-contamination and a sequencing artifact, a later analysis dropped approximately 590 nucleotide sequences that were highly shared and had low generation probability. For each public chain, a later analysis derived a clonal expansion index from normalized ranks of inferred template counts within each repertoire. In a later analysis, generation probabilities were computed with a VDJ recombination model fitted to out-of-frame rearrangements, and the resulting probabilities were checked against IGoR. In a later analysis, TCR-TCR, TCR-HLA and TCR-CMV co-occurrence was scored with hypergeometric tests, and a repertoire-size bias correction was applied to TCR pairs. False discovery rates were estimated in a later analysis by permuting HLA or CMV assignments 20 times. In a later analysis, co-occurring TCRs were grouped using DBSCAN, with TCRdist sequence similarity added in when clustering inside HLA-allele-positive subsets. Co-occurrence clustering excluded repertoires with fewer than 30,000 or more than 120,000 public chains, plus five with anomalous nucleotide sharing. This immuneACCESS table, as held by TCRdb, lists in-frame sequences with V and J called but not all clones. Of the missing ones, under half trace to an unresolved V gene in checked studies; the others have no known cause. That table supplies the V and J calls and clone size; D and trimming were determined from the DNA. In all, the sample holds 80,000 to 95,000 clones, and roughly 70% of those were seen once. About 16% of the sample rests with the top ten.

Sequencing was performed on PBMCs. The TCR sequence derives from a woman aged 45-65 years in good health and CMV-seropositive.

The CDR3 amino acid sequence is: CASSLDRGGNQPQHF. At the DNA level, the sequence is TGTGCCAGCAGCCTCGACAGGGGCGGCAATCAGCCCCAGCATTTT. The chain joins TRBV7-8 to TRBJ1-5, with 8 central nucleotides matching TRBD1. CDR1 and CDR2, per the germline V gene, are SGHVS and FQNEAQ. Taken from cysteine to phenylalanine, the CDR3 has 15 residues. Of the read, only the CDR3 DNA is kept; its 45 bases are in frame from base 1. V has 5 bases trimmed and J has 2 bases trimmed; junction bases matching no gene number 5.